This T cell receptor beta chain was obtained from a study of CD8 T cells in ankylosing spondylitis. Study results and caveats: Ankylosing spondylitis blood appeared to be characterized by a TCR beta motif of under ten highly homologous variants.

Germline loops: CDR1 SGHTA, CDR2 FQGNSA. The CDR3 sequence is 13 residues long. Deletions cut 4 bases from V and 5 bases from J, with 11 bases between. Via MiXCR, TCRdb re-called the 5' RACE reads, giving one row per CDR3 protein. The data contain about 540,000 distinct CDR3 sequences, about 12% of them seen just once; the ten biggest clones take up nearly 7%. Details on this clonotype: Antigen: not known.

This clonotype was obtained from a male donor with ankylosing spondylitis. The sequencing input was blood, either unsorted or a sorted T cell fraction (not recorded which). The chain recombines TRBV7-2 with TRBJ2-5; tentatively, D is TRBD2 (5 bases). The CDR3 spells CASSSRTRETQYF. The CDR3 region has the DNA TGTGCCAGCAGCTCAAGGACTCGCGAGACCCAGTACTTC.